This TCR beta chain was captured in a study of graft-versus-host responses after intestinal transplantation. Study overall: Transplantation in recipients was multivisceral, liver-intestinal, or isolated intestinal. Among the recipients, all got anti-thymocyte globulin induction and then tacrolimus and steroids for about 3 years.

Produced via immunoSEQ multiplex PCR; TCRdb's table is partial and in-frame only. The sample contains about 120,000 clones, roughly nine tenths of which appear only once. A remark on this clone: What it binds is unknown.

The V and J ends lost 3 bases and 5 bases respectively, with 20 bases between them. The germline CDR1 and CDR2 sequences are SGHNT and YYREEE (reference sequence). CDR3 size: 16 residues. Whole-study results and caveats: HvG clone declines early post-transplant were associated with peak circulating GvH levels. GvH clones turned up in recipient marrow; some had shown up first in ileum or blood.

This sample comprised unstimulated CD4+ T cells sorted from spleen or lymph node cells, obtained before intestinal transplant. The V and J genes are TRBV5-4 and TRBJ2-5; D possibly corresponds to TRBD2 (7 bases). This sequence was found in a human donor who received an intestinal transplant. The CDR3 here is CASSWGRAGRGETQYF. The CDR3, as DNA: TGTGCCAGCAGCTGGGGGCGAGCGGGGCGGGGGGAGACCCAGTACTTC.